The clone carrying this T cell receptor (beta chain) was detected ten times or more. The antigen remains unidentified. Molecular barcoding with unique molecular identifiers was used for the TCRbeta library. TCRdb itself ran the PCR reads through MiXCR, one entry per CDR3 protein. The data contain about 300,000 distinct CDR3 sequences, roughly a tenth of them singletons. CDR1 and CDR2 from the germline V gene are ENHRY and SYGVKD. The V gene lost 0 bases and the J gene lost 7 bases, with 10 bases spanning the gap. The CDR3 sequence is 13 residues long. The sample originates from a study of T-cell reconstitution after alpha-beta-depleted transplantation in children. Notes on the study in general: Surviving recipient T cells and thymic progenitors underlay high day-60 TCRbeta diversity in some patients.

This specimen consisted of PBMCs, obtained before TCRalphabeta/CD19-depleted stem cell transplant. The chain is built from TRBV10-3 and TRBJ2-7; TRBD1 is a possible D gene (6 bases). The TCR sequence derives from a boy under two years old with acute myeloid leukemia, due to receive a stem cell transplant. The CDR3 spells CAISESGALEQYF. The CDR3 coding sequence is TGTGCCATCAGTGAGTCGGGGGCCCTGGAGCAGTACTTC.